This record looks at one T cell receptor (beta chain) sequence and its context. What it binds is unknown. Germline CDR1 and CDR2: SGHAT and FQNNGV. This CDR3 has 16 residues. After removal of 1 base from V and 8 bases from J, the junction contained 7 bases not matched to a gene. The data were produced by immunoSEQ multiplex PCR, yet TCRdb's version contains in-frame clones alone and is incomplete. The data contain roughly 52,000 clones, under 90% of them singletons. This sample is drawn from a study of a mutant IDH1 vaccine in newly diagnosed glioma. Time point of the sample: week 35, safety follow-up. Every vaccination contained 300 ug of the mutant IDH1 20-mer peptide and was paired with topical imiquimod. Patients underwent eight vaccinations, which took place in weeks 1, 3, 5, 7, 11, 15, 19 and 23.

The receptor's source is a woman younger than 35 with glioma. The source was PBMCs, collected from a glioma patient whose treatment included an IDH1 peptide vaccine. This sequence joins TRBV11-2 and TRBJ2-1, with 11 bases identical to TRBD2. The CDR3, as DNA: TGTGCCAGCAGCTTAGGACTAGCGGGGTTTCGGGATGAGCAGTTCTTC. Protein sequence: CASSLGLAGFRDEQFF. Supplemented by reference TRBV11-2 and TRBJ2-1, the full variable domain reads EAGVAQSPRYKIIEKRQSVAFWCNPISGHATLYWYQQILGQGPKLLIQFQNNGVVDDSQLPKDRFSAERLKGVDSTLKIQPAKLEDSAVYLCASSLGLAGFRDEQFFGPGTRLTVL.